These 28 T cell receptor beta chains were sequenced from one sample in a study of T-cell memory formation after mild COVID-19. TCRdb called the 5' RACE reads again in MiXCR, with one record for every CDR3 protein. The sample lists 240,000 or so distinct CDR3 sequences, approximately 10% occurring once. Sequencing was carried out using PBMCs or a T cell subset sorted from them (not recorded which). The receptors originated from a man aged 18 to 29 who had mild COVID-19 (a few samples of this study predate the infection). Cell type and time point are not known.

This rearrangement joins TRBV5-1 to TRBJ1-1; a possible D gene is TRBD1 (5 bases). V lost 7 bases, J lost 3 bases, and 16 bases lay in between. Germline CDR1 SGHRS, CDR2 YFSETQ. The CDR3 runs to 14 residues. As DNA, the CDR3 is TGCGCCAGCGGGTACGGGGGAGGGGACACTGAAGCTTTCTTT. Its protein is CASGYGGGDTEAFF. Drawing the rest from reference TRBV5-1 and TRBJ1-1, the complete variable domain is KAGVTQTPRYLIKTRGQQVTLSCSPISGHRSVSWYQQTPGQGLQFLFEYFSETQRNKGNFPGRFSGRQFSNSRSEMNVSTLELGDSALYLCASGYGGGDTEAFFGQGTRLTVV.

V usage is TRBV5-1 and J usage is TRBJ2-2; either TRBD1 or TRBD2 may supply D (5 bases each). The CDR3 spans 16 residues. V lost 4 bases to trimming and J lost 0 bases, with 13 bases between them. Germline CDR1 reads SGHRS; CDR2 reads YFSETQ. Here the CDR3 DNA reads TGCGCCAGCAGCGCCCCCGGGACCGCGAACACCGGGGAGCTGTTTTTT. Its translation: CASSAPGTANTGELFF.

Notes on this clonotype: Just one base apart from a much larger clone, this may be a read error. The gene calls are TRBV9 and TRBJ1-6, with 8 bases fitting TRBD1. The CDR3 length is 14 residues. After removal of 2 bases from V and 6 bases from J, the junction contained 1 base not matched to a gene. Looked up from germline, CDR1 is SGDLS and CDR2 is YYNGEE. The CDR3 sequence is CASSVTGGNSPLHF. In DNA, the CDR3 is TGTGCCAGCAGCGTCACAGGGGGTAATTCACCCCTCCACTTT.

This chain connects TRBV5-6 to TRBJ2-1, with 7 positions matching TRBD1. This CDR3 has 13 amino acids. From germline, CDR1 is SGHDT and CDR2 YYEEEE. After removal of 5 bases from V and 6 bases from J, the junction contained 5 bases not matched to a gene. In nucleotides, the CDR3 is TGTGCCAGCAGGTACACAGGGGCCAATGAGCAGTTCTTC. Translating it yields CASRYTGANEQFF.

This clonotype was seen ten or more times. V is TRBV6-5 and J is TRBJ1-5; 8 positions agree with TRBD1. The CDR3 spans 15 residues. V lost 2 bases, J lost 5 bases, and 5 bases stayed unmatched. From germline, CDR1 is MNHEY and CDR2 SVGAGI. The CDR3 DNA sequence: TGTGCCAGCAGTTACGGGGGCAGGGGGCATCAGCCCCAGCATTTT. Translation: CASSYGGRGHQPQHF.

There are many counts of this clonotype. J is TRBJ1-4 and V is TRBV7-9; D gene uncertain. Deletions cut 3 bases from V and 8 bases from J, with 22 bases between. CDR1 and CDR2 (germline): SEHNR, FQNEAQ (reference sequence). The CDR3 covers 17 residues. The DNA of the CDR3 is TGTGCCAGCAGCTTCCCCATTGAATTACAAAATAGGGAAAAACTGTTTTTT. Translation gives CASSFPIELQNREKLFF.

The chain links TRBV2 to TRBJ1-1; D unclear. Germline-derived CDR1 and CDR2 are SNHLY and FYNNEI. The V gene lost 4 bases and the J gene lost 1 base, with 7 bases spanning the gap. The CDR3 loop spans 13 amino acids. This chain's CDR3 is CASSGKGNTEAFF. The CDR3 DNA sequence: TGTGCCAGCAGTGGGAAGGGGAACACTGAAGCTTTCTTT.

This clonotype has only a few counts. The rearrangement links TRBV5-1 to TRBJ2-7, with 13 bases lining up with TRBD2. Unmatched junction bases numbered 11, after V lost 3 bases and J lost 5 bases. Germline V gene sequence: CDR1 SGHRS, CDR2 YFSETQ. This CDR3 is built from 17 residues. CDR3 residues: CASSWGLAGINRDEQYV. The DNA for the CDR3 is TGCGCCAGCAGCTGGGGACTAGCGGGGATTAATAGGGACGAGCAGTACGTC.

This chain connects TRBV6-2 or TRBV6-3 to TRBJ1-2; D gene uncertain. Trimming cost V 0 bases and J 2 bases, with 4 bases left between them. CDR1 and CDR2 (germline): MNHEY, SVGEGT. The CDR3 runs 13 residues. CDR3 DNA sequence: TGTGCCAGCAGTTACTCGGGAAACTATGGCTACACCTTC. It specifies CASSYSGNYGYTF.

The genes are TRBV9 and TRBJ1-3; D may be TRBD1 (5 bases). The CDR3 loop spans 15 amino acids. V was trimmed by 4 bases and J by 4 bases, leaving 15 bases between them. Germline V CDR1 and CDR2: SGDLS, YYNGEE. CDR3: CASSPHGGTGNTIYF. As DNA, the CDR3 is TGTGCCAGCAGCCCCCACGGGGGGACCGGAAACACCATATATTTT.

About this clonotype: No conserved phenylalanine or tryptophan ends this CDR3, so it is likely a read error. CDR3 bases: TGCGCCAGCAGCTTGGCCCGGCGGAATGAGCAGTTCTAC. Its protein product is CASSLARRNEQFY. The V gene is TRBV5-1, the J gene TRBJ2-1; D unresolved. CDR3 length equals 13 residues. Per the germline V gene, CDR1 is SGHRS and CDR2 is YFSETQ. The V and J ends lost 0 bases and 7 bases respectively, with 8 bases between them.

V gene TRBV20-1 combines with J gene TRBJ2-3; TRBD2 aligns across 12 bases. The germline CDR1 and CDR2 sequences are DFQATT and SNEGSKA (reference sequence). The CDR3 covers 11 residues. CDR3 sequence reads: CSTSGGDTQYF. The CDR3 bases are TGCTCGACTAGCGGGGGAGATACGCAGTATTTT.

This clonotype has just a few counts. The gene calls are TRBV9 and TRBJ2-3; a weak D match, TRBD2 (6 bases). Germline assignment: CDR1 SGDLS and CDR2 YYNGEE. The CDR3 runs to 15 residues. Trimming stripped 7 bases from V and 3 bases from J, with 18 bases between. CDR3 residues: CASGVRGTRTDTQYF. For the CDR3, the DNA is TGTGCCAGCGGGGTCCGGGGGACCCGGACAGATACGCAGTATTTT.

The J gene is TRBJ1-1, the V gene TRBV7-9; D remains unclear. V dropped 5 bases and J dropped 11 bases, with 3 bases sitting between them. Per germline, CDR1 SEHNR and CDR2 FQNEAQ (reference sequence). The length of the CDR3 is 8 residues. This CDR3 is CASSPAFF. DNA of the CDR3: TGTGCCAGCAGCCCGGCTTTCTTT.

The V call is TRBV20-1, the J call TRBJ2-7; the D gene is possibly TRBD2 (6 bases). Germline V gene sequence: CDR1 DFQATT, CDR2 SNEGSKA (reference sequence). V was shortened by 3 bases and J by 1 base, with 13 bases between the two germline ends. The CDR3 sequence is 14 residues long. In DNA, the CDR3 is TGCAGTGCTAGGTCCCCCGGGAGATCCTACGAGCAGTACGTC. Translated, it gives CSARSPGRSYEQYV.

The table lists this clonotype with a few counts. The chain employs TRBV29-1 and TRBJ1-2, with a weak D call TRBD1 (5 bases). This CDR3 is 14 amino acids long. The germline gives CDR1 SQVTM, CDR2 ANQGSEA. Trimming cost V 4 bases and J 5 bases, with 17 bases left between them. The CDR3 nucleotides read TGCAGCGTTGGGGGCCGCAGCCCCCTTTATGGCTACACCTTC. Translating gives CSVGGRSPLYGYTF.

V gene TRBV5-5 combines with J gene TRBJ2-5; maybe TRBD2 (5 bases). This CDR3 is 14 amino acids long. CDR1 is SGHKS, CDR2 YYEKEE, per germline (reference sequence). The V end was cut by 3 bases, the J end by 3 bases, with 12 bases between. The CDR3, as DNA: TGTGCCAGCAGCTCTCAAGAGGGAAAAGAGACCCAGTACTTC. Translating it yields CASSSQEGKETQYF. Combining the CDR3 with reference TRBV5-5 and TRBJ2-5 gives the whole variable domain DAGVTQSPTHLIKTRGQQVTLRCSPISGHKSVSWYQQVLGQGPQFIFQYYEKEERGRGNFPDRFSARQFPNYSSELNVNALLLGDSALYLCASSSQEGKETQYFGPGTRLLVL.

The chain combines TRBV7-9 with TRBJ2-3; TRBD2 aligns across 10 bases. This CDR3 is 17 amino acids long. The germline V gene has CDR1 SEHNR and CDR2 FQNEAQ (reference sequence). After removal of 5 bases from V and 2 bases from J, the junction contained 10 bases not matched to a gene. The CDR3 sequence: CASSTLRTSGYTDTQYF. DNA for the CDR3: TGTGCCAGCAGCACCTTGAGGACTAGCGGATACACAGATACGCAGTATTTT.

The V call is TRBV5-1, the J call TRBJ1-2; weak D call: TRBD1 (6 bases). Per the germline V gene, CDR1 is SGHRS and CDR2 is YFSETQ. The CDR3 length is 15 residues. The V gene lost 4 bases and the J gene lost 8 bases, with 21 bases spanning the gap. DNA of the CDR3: TGCGCCAGCAGCGATATCACGACAGGACTTAAAGGCTACACCTTC. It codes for CASSDITTGLKGYTF.

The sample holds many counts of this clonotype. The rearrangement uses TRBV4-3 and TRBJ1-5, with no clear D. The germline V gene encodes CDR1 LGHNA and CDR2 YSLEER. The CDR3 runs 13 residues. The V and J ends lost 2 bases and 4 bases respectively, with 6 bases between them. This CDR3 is CASSQQENQPQHF. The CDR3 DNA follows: TGCGCCAGCAGCCAACAGGAGAATCAGCCCCAGCATTTT.

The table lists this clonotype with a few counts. CDR3 bases: TGTGCCAGCAGTTTATCGGGGGCTAATGAGCAGTTCTTC. Translation: CASSLSGANEQFF. This sequence joins TRBV27 and TRBJ2-1, with TRBD1 as a possible D gene (6 bases). Germline V CDR1 and CDR2: MNHEY, SMNVEV (reference sequence). Trimming pared 0 bases from V and 7 bases from J, leaving 7 bases between. The CDR3 is made up of 13 amino acids.

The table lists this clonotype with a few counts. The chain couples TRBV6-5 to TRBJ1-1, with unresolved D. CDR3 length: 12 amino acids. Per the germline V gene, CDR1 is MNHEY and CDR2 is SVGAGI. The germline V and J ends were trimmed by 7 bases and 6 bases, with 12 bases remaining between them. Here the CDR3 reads CASKLQDSEAFF. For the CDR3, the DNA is TGTGCCAGCAAGCTCCAGGATTCTGAAGCTTTCTTT.

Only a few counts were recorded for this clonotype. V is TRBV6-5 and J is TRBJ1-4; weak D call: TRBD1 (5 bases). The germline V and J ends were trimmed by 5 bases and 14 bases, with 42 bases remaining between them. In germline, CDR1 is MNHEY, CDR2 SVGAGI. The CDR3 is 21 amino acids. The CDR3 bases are TGTGCCAGCAGTCCCACTCTGTCTCATAATGAAAAACTCGTTAGGGGTGTGACTCTGTTTTTT. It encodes CASSPTLSHNEKLVRGVTLFF.

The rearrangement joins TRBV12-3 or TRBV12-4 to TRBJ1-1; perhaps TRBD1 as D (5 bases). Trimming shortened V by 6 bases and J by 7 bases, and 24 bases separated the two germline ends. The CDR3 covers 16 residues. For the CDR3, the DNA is TGTGCCAGCAGACTATGGCTGGGGGGGGAGAGGGGTGAAGCTTTCTTT. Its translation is CASRLWLGGERGEAFF.

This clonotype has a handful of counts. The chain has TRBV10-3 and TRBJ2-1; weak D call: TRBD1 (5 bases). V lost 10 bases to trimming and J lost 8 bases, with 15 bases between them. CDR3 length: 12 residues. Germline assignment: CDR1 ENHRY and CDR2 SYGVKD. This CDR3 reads CATRTSADEQFF. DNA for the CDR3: TGTGCCACAAGGACAAGTGCCGATGAGCAGTTCTTC.

CDR3 amino acids: CAISDRDRVIGYTF. As DNA, the CDR3 is TGTGCCATCAGTGACAGGGACAGGGTTATTGGGTACACCTTC. The chain carries TRBV10-3 and TRBJ1-2; 9 nucleotides align to TRBD1. Germline V lookup: CDR1 ENHRY, CDR2 SYGVKD. The CDR3 runs 14 residues. J was trimmed by 11 bases and V by 3 bases; bases with no gene match: 10.

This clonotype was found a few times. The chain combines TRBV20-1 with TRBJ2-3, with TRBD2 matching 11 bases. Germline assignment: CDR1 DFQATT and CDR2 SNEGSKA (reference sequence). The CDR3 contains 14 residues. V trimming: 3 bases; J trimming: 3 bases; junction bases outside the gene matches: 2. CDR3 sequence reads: CSARVAGGTDTQYF. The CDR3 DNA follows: TGCAGTGCTAGGGTAGCGGGGGGGACAGATACGCAGTATTTT.

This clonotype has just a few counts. The CDR3 is CASSWGQGDEQYV. In nucleotides, the CDR3 is TGTGCCAGCAGTTGGGGACAGGGAGACGAGCAGTACGTC. V usage is TRBV12-3 or TRBV12-4 and J usage is TRBJ2-7; TRBD1 matches at 9 bases. The CDR3 loop spans 13 amino acids. With 4 bases clipped from V and 5 bases from J, the junction kept 3 bases outside the gene matches.